The next 18 T cell receptor beta chains were all read from a single sample in a study of shared clonotypes between healthy human individuals. Method: immunoSEQ multiplex PCR; TCRdb's copy keeps in-frame clones and lacks some. The sample records around 2.1 million clones, nearly 97% being singletons. Sequencing used naive CD4+ T cells sorted from blood. Subset meaning: CD45RA+ positively selected. Every receptor here comes from a man aged 18 to 30 in good health.

The chain recombines TRBV6-6 with TRBJ2-1; D possibly corresponds to TRBD2 (5 bases). Per the germline V gene, CDR1 is MNHNY and CDR2 is SVGAGI (reference sequence). The CDR3 contains 14 residues. V was trimmed by 6 bases and J by 3 bases, leaving 12 bases between them. CDR3 sequence reads: CASRRDLSYNEQFF. The DNA for the CDR3 is TGTGCCAGCAGACGGGATCTGAGCTACAATGAGCAGTTCTTC.

V and J are TRBV18 and TRBJ2-7; 7 bases are a match to TRBD1. With 2 bases clipped from V and 3 bases from J, the junction kept 7 bases outside the gene matches. This CDR3 has 15 amino acids. Germline-derived CDR1 and CDR2 are KGHSH and LQKENI. CDR3 DNA sequence: TGTGCCAGCTCACCAGGCCAGGGGGACAACTACGAGCAGTACTTC. Amino acid sequence: CASSPGQGDNYEQYF. The whole variable domain, remainder taken from reference TRBV18 and TRBJ2-7, is NAGVMQNPRHLVRRRGQEARLRCSPMKGHSHVYWYRQLPEEGLKFMVYLQKENIIDESGMPKERFSAEFPKEGPSILRIQQVVRGDSAAYFCASSPGQGDNYEQYFGPGTRLTVT.

The chain has TRBV10-3 and TRBJ2-2; no definite D call. Trimming stripped 3 bases from V and 4 bases from J, with 12 bases between. The germline V gene has CDR1 ENHRY and CDR2 SYGVKD. CDR3 length: 15 amino acids. The CDR3: CAISDTQPSTGELFF. In DNA, the CDR3 is TGTGCCATCAGTGACACGCAACCGAGCACCGGGGAGCTGTTTTTT.

The chain links TRBV7-9 to TRBJ2-7, with 9 positions matching TRBD2. The CDR3 consists of 16 residues. V dropped 0 bases and J dropped 4; count of bases not matched to a gene: 7. CDR1 SEHNR and CDR2 FQNEAQ come from the germline V gene (reference sequence). The CDR3: CASSLANSGSMYEQYF. Written as DNA, the CDR3 is TGTGCCAGCAGCTTAGCGAATAGCGGGAGTATGTACGAGCAGTACTTC. The whole variable domain, remainder taken from reference TRBV7-9 and TRBJ2-7, is DTGVSQNPRHKITKRGQNVTFRCDPISEHNRLYWYRQTLGQGPEFLTYFQNEAQLEKSRLLSDRFSAERPKGSFSTLEIQRTEQGDSAMYLCASSLANSGSMYEQYFGPGTRLTVT.

This clone has a single count. This sequence joins TRBV6-1 and TRBJ2-3; 9 nucleotides match TRBD1. The junction had 12 bases not matched to a gene; V was cut back by 0 bases and J by 8 bases. Looked up from germline, CDR1 is MNHNS and CDR2 is SASEGT. The CDR3 is made up of 17 amino acids. CDR3 in amino acids: CASSEASWTGVKVTQYF. The DNA of the CDR3 is TGTGCCAGCAGTGAAGCAAGCTGGACAGGGGTGAAGGTTACGCAGTATTTT.

This chain uses TRBV5-6 with TRBJ1-2; D not certain. The V end lost 3 bases, the J end lost 4 bases, and 10 bases lay between the germline ends. This CDR3 spans 13 amino acids. From germline, CDR1 is SGHDT and CDR2 YYEEEE. The CDR3 sequence is CASSSRTSYGYTF. The CDR3 DNA sequence: TGTGCCAGCAGCTCCCGGACCTCCTATGGCTACACCTTC.

The CDR3 nucleotides are TGTGCCAGCAGCTTCATAGGGGGTGGGCAAGACTACGAGCAGTACTTC. Translated: CASSFIGGGQDYEQYF. The chain is built from TRBV11-2 and TRBJ2-7, with D maybe TRBD1 (6 bases). CDR1 and CDR2 from the germline V gene are SGHAT and FQNNGV. There are 16 residues in the CDR3. The germline V and J ends were trimmed by 3 bases and 3 bases, with 18 bases remaining between them. Full variable domain (outside the CDR3, taken from reference TRBV11-2 and TRBJ2-7): EAGVAQSPRYKIIEKRQSVAFWCNPISGHATLYWYQQILGQGPKLLIQFQNNGVVDDSQLPKDRFSAERLKGVDSTLKIQPAKLEDSAVYLCASSFIGGGQDYEQYFGPGTRLTVT.

The J gene is TRBJ2-7, the V gene TRBV7-9, with D maybe TRBD1 (6 bases). CDR1 is SEHNR and CDR2 is FQNEAQ in the germline V gene (reference sequence). Trimming left V 1 base short and J 3 bases short, with 16 bases between. CDR3 length equals 16 residues. The CDR3 DNA follows: TGTGCCAGCAGCTTAGTCGCTAGACAGGCCGTCTACGAGCAGTACTTC. Its translation is CASSLVARQAVYEQYF.

This chain uses TRBV4-1 with TRBJ2-7; 13 positions agree with TRBD2. The CDR3 sequence is 21 residues long. Germline CDR1 MGHRA, CDR2 YSYEKL. V lost 4 bases, J lost 3 bases, and 21 bases stayed unmatched. In nucleotides, the CDR3 is TGCGCCAGCAGCCGGATAGACCCGGGACTAGCGGGGACCCAGTCGCGCTACGAGCAGTACTTC. Translating it yields CASSRIDPGLAGTQSRYEQYF.

CDR3 coding DNA: TGTGCCAGCAGCACGTGGACAGGGGTCGTCCAAGAGACCCAGTACTTC. This encodes CASSTWTGVVQETQYF. This chain links TRBV5-6 with TRBJ2-5; the match to TRBD1 covers 9 bases. V dropped 4 bases and J dropped 1; count of bases not matched to a gene: 8. Germline-derived CDR1 and CDR2 are SGHDT and YYEEEE. The CDR3 runs to 16 residues.

The gene calls are TRBV19 and TRBJ1-2; no clear D. Trimming stripped 11 bases from V and 6 bases from J, with 16 bases between. This CDR3 region has 12 residues. In germline, CDR1 is LNHDA, CDR2 SQIVND (reference sequence). Here the CDR3 DNA reads TGTGCCTGTAAAGGATCTGGACATGGCTACACCTTC. Translation: CACKGSGHGYTF.

The chain recombines TRBV28 with TRBJ1-1; unclear D gene. The germline CDR1 and CDR2 sequences are MDHEN and SYDVKM. This CDR3 is 15 amino acids long. V was pared by 5 bases and J by 4 bases, with 17 bases between. CDR3 nucleotides: TGTGCCAGCAGTGGTGCAGTGACCGGAGGCACTGAAGCTTTCTTT. Its protein is CASSGAVTGGTEAFF.

This clone was picked up one time. The rearrangement uses TRBV28 and TRBJ2-7; D tentatively reads TRBD1 or TRBD2 (7 bases each). The CDR3 consists of 15 residues. V was trimmed by 2 bases and J by 5 bases, leaving 16 bases between them. Germline CDR1 and CDR2: MDHEN and SYDVKM. The CDR3 spells CASSLQGGSVNEQYF. In nucleotides, the CDR3 is TGTGCCAGCAGTTTACAGGGGGGGTCGGTTAACGAGCAGTACTTC.

This chain connects TRBV9 to TRBJ1-2; D remains ambiguous. The length of the CDR3 is 17 residues. Per the germline V gene, CDR1 is SGDLS and CDR2 is YYNGEE. The ends were cut back, 0 bases at V and 2 bases at J, with 17 bases in the middle. This CDR3 reads CASSVEGTPTGNYGYTF. The CDR3 DNA follows: TGTGCCAGCAGCGTAGAAGGAACCCCAACTGGGAACTATGGCTACACCTTC.

The genes are TRBV27 and TRBJ2-7; D perhaps matches TRBD2 (5 bases). CDR1 and CDR2 from the germline V gene are MNHEY and SMNVEV (reference sequence). V was shortened by 5 bases and J by 3 bases, with 11 bases between the two germline ends. This CDR3 contains 13 residues. In nucleotides, the CDR3 is TGTGCCAGCAGTCGAGGGAGCCTCTACGAGCAGTACTTC. It codes for CASSRGSLYEQYF.

V and J are TRBV5-4 and TRBJ1-1; D gene ambiguous. The V end lost 0 bases, the J end lost 5 bases, and 17 bases lay between the germline ends. The germline V gene encodes CDR1 SGHNT and CDR2 YYREEE (reference sequence). This CDR3 comprises 16 residues. CDR3 protein: CASSLAGVVGSTEAFF. CDR3 in DNA: TGTGCCAGCAGCTTGGCCGGGGTAGTCGGATCAACTGAAGCTTTCTTT.

CDR3 bases: TGTGCCAGCAGTGAAGTTTGGGGGGCCCCCTCCTACGAGCAGTACTTC. It translates to CASSEVWGAPSYEQYF. The chain couples TRBV6-1 to TRBJ2-7, with D perhaps assigned TRBD1 or TRBD2 (6 bases each). The CDR3 covers 16 residues. CDR1 is MNHNS and CDR2 is SASEGT in the germline V gene. The germline V and J ends were trimmed by 1 base and 0 bases, with 13 bases remaining between them.

With respect to this clone: This specimen includes other DNA sequences encoding the same CDR3. The J gene is TRBJ1-2, the V gene TRBV6-5; D uncertain. The V end was cut by 6 bases, the J end by 0 bases, with 5 bases between. This CDR3 is 12 amino acids long. CDR1 and CDR2 (germline): MNHEY, SVGAGI. Here the CDR3 DNA reads TGTGCCAGCAGGGATTCTAACTATGGCTACACCTTC. It is translated as CASRDSNYGYTF.